The 15 T cell receptor beta chains below come from one sample, sequenced in a study of blood T cell repertoires in COVID-19. Measured with immunoSEQ multiplex PCR; TCRdb has only the in-frame clones, and not every one. The table has some 370,000 clones, almost 90% seen once. Material for sequencing was peripheral blood. The receptors were sampled from a man aged 18 to 30 with active or convalescent COVID-19.

The gene calls are TRBV5-1 and TRBJ2-3; 13 bases agree with TRBD2. Trimming at V came to 7 bases and at J to 4 bases, leaving 9 bases not matched to a gene. Per the germline V gene, CDR1 is SGHRS and CDR2 is YFSETQ. The CDR3 runs to 16 residues. The CDR3, as DNA: TGCGCCAGCGTGCGGGGACTAGCGGGGACCGCAGATACGCAGTATTTT. It is translated as CASVRGLAGTADTQYF.

This clone was seen only once. The CDR3 spells CASSQEGGGFINEQYF. The DNA for the CDR3 is TGTGCCAGCAGCCAAGAAGGCGGGGGCTTCATCAACGAGCAGTACTTC. The chain combines TRBV14 with TRBJ2-7; a weak D match, TRBD2 (7 bases). This CDR3 has 16 residues. Germline lookup yields CDR1 SGHDN and CDR2 FVKESK. V shed 0 bases and J shed 5 bases, with 17 bases lying between them.

The chain joins TRBV18 to TRBJ1-2, with D uncertain. Between the trimmed V and J ends, which lost 0 bases and 4 bases, there was a span of 12 bases. The CDR3 covers 15 residues. Germline assignment: CDR1 KGHSH and CDR2 LQKENI. For the CDR3, the DNA is TGTGCCAGCTCACCACCGGGCAGTCGCTCCTATGGCTACACCTTC. It is translated as CASSPPGSRSYGYTF.

This clone has just one count. V and J are TRBV29-1 and TRBJ1-1, with TRBD1 matching 8 bases. Germline loops: CDR1 SQVTM, CDR2 ANQGSEA. This CDR3 has 12 residues. Trimming cost V 6 bases and J 7 bases; bases outside gene matches: 7. The CDR3 reads CSVRQGRYEAFF. CDR3 sequence (DNA): TGCAGCGTCCGACAGGGGAGATATGAAGCTTTCTTT.

The chain is built from TRBV28 and TRBJ1-2; no clear D. V was pared by 5 bases and J by 4 bases, with 5 bases between. This CDR3 region has 11 residues. The V gene's germline CDR1 is MDHEN and CDR2 SYDVKM. The CDR3 loop is CASSPSYGYTF. The DNA for the CDR3 is TGTGCCAGCAGTCCATCCTATGGCTACACCTTC.

The V gene is TRBV5-1, the J gene TRBJ2-3; weak D call: TRBD1 (5 bases). V lost 4 bases to trimming and J lost 3 bases, with 12 bases between them. CDR1 is SGHRS and CDR2 is YFSETQ in the germline V gene. This CDR3 is built from 14 residues. Written as DNA, the CDR3 is TGCGCCAGCAGCCCTCAGGGCCTTACAGATACGCAGTATTTT. Its protein is CASSPQGLTDTQYF.

The chain couples TRBV28 to TRBJ2-7; D call uncertain. Germline values: CDR1 MDHEN, CDR2 SYDVKM. The CDR3 contains 16 residues. The V end lost 3 bases, the J end lost 0 bases, and 15 bases lay between the germline ends. This chain's CDR3 is CASSFLASLISYEQYF. The CDR3 DNA follows: TGTGCCAGCAGTTTTTTGGCTAGTTTGATCTCCTACGAGCAGTACTTC.

The J gene is TRBJ1-1, the V gene TRBV7-3; D is perhaps TRBD1 (5 bases). The length of the CDR3 is 14 residues. Trimming took off 1 base at V and 3 bases at J, with 9 bases between the two ends. CDR1 is SGHTA, CDR2 FQGTGA, per germline. CDR3 sequence: CASSLRAGYTEAFF. The CDR3 DNA sequence: TGTGCCAGCAGCTTAAGGGCAGGGTACACTGAAGCTTTCTTT. The full variable domain, in which reference TRBV7-3 and TRBJ1-1 provide the parts outside the CDR3, is GAGVSQTPSNKVTEKGKYVELRCDPISGHTALYWYRQSLGQGPEFLIYFQGTGAADDSGLPNDRFFAVRPEGSVSTLKIQRTERGDSAVYLCASSLRAGYTEAFFGQGTRLTVV.

The chain's CDR3 is CASSLRQNTGELFF. CDR3 DNA: TGTGCCAGCAGTTTGCGTCAGAACACCGGGGAGCTGTTTTTT. The V gene is TRBV28, the J gene TRBJ2-2; the D is unclear. This CDR3 region has 14 residues. The germline V gene has CDR1 MDHEN and CDR2 SYDVKM. Trimming cost V 3 bases and J 1 base, with 6 bases left between them.

As regards this clone: Other DNA sequences of this sample code for an identical CDR3. This chain connects TRBV11-2 to TRBJ2-1; a possible D gene is TRBD1 (5 bases). CDR1 and CDR2 from the germline V gene are SGHAT and FQNNGV. The CDR3 runs to 15 residues. V shed 1 base and J shed 0 bases, with 7 bases lying between them. CDR3 sequence: CASSLVRVSYNEQFF. The CDR3 DNA follows: TGTGCCAGCAGCTTAGTCAGGGTCTCCTACAATGAGCAGTTCTTC.

The rearrangement uses TRBV7-3 and TRBJ1-3, with 8 bases fitting TRBD1. Looked up from germline, CDR1 is SGHTA and CDR2 is FQGTGA. This CDR3 is 16 amino acids long. J was trimmed by 1 base and V by 5 bases; bases with no gene match: 7. CDR3 loop: CASSPGGLGSGNTIYF. In nucleotides, the CDR3 is TGTGCCAGCAGCCCAGGGGGCCTGGGGTCTGGAAACACCATATATTTT.

The gene calls are TRBV25-1 and TRBJ1-2, with 7 nucleotides matching TRBD1. Looked up from germline, CDR1 is MGHDK and CDR2 is SYGVNS. With V trimmed by 3 bases and J by 4 bases, 8 bases remained unmatched. The CDR3 extends over 15 amino acids. CDR3 loop: CASSDRTGLRYGYTF. The CDR3 DNA reads as TGTGCCAGCAGTGACCGGACAGGCCTACGCTATGGCTACACCTTC.

V usage is TRBV5-1 and J usage is TRBJ2-5; D not certain. The V gene lost 4 bases and the J gene lost 5 bases, with 12 bases spanning the gap. The CDR3 has 13 residues. Germline-derived CDR1 and CDR2 are SGHRS and YFSETQ. The CDR3 nucleotides read TGCGCCAGCAGCCTGCTCGAGGCTGAGACCCAGTACTTC. It translates to CASSLLEAETQYF.

The count of this clone is one. The genes are TRBV6-2 or TRBV6-3 and TRBJ1-1; D remains unclear. Germline V lookup: CDR1 MNHEY, CDR2 SVGEGT. Trimming left V 4 bases short and J 7 bases short, with 7 bases between. This CDR3 spans 11 amino acids. CDR3 coding DNA: TGTGCCAGCAGTTTTTACGGTGAAGCTTTCTTT. Amino acid sequence: CASSFYGEAFF.

The chain combines TRBV4-1 with TRBJ1-5, with 7 bases lining up with TRBD1. The CDR3 runs to 17 residues. The germline CDR1 and CDR2 sequences are MGHRA and YSYEKL. The V and J ends lost 0 bases and 2 bases, in that order; junction bases with no gene match: 7. The CDR3 sequence is CASSQDVGRGGNQPQHF. CDR3 DNA sequence: TGCGCCAGCAGCCAAGATGTTGGCAGGGGGGGCAATCAGCCCCAGCATTTT.